This T cell receptor (beta chain) was profiled in a study of CD8 T cells in ankylosing spondylitis. This clonotype was seen a handful of times. What it binds is not known. The germline gives CDR1 KGHDR, CDR2 SFDVKD. This CDR3 is 16 amino acids long. V lost 3 bases and J lost 6; bases outside the gene matches: 7. Molecular-barcoded quantitative 5'-RACE produced these TCR beta libraries. TCRdb itself ran the 5' RACE reads through MiXCR, one entry per CDR3 protein. The repertoire holds about 440,000 distinct CDR3 sequences, with 17% as singletons. Study conclusions and caveats: Earlier authors reported some of these motif variants in reactive arthritis synovial fluid and blood. A TCR beta motif made of 7 to 9 highly homologous variants seemed typical of ankylosing spondylitis blood. Disease-associated clones were reportedly significantly overrepresented in matched ankylosing spondylitis synovial fluid.

The source of this sequence is a male donor with ankylosing spondylitis. Material: blood, either unsorted or a sorted T cell fraction (not recorded which). V usage is TRBV24-1 and J usage is TRBJ2-3, with 11 positions matching TRBD2. CDR3 region: CATSDRHSGREDTQYF. DNA of the CDR3: TGTGCCACCAGTGATCGACATAGCGGGAGGGAGGATACGCAGTATTTT.